This T cell receptor beta chain was recorded in a study of cytomegalovirus exposure and HLA in healthy donors. Across the whole study: Tens of millions of unique TCRs from HLA-typed donors made up an early data release.

CDR1 and CDR2 (germline): MGHRA, YSYEKL. With V trimmed by 3 bases and J by 4 bases, 9 bases remained unmatched. CDR3 length: 19 amino acids. PCR employed 60 Vbeta and 13 Jbeta primers. Sequencing was performed with immunoSEQ multiplex PCR; in TCRdb, only in-frame clones are kept and a portion is missing. The sample has some 150,000 clones, about three quarters seen once. Input material: PBMCs. The rearrangement links TRBV4-1 to TRBJ2-1, with 16 positions matching TRBD2. The clonotype comes from a human donor in good health. This CDR3 reads CASSQPGLAGGKRYNEQFF. CDR3 nucleotides: TGCGCCAGCAGCCAGCCGGGACTAGCGGGAGGGAAGCGGTACAATGAGCAGTTCTTC.